The 14 T cell receptor beta chains below all came from one sample that was sequenced in a study of identical twins (dated by TCRdb to between 2015 and 2016). Receptors were amplified or captured by 5' RACE. TCRdb shows the sequencer as Illumina HiSeq 2000. Clones were called with MiXCR by TCRdb after fastp trimmed the public reads at Q25, and only in-frame beta chains were retained. When rows share a CDR3 protein, they turn into one entry using the most common DNA and genes. Counted in this sample were 700,000 to 950,000 distinct CDR3 sequences; about 12% of them appeared once. Of the sample, 1.5% to 2% is held by the ten largest clones. The sample was also reused in another study, on yellow fever vaccine responses in identical twins.

What was sequenced was PBMCs. These TCRs come from a woman under 30 in good health.

V usage is TRBV7-8 and J usage is TRBJ2-5, with a weak D call TRBD2 (7 bases). Trimming cost V 6 bases and J 4 bases, with 21 bases left between them. Germline lookup yields CDR1 SGHVS and CDR2 FQNEAQ. The CDR3 contains 16 residues. The CDR3 DNA sequence: TGTGCCAGCAGTCATGGGGGCGCTAGCGGAATAGAGACCCAGTACTTC. Translated, it gives CASSHGGASGIETQYF.

This clonotype has only a few counts. J is TRBJ1-1 and V is TRBV12-3 or TRBV12-4, with a tentative D call TRBD1 (6 bases). With 5 bases removed from V and 6 bases from J, the gap between germline ends came to 16 bases. The length of the CDR3 is 14 residues. The CDR3: CASSPDQGLAEAFF. The DNA of the CDR3 is TGTGCCAGCAGTCCCGACCAGGGGTTGGCTGAAGCTTTCTTT.

This clonotype was seen only a few times. The CDR3 coding sequence is TGTGCCAGCGATACTGATTATGGCTACACCTTC. It is translated as CASDTDYGYTF. V gene TRBV6-1 combines with J gene TRBJ1-2; the D is unclear. Germline-derived CDR1 and CDR2 are MNHNS and SASEGT. The V end lost 8 bases, the J end lost 5 bases, and 9 bases lay between the germline ends. This CDR3 is built from 11 residues.

In its sample, this clonotype was seen a few times. The V gene is TRBV7-9, the J gene TRBJ2-5; 7 nucleotides line up with TRBD1. The junction had 11 bases not matched to a gene; V was cut back by 5 bases and J by 2 bases. CDR1 SEHNR and CDR2 FQNEAQ come from the germline V gene (reference sequence). The CDR3 is 16 amino acids. DNA for the CDR3: TGTGCCAGCAGCCAAGACAGGGAATTTTTTCAAGAGACCCAGTACTTC. Protein: CASSQDREFFQETQYF.

This clonotype has more than one count but fewer than ten. V gene TRBV10-3 combines with J gene TRBJ2-5, with TRBD2 matching 8 bases. Germline V gene sequence: CDR1 ENHRY, CDR2 SYGVKD. Trimming at V came to 6 bases and at J to 2 bases, leaving 5 bases not matched to a gene. The CDR3 consists of 14 residues. CDR3 coding DNA: TGTGCCATCAGATCTAGCGGGCCTCAAGAGACCCAGTACTTC. Encoded protein: CAIRSSGPQETQYF.

This clonotype was seen ten or more times. This sequence joins TRBV7-2 and TRBJ2-3; D is unclear. This CDR3 has 14 amino acids. Looked up from germline, CDR1 is SGHTA and CDR2 is FQGNSA. V lost 1 base and J 4 bases, leaving 9 bases between the germline ends. CDR3 DNA: TGTGCCAGCAGCTTAGGATGGGTTCCAGATACGCAGTATTTT. It translates to CASSLGWVPDTQYF.

This clonotype showed up just a few times. The chain links TRBV5-1 to TRBJ2-7; D call uncertain. The V gene's germline CDR1 is SGHRS and CDR2 YFSETQ. V gave up 0 bases and J gave up 2 bases, with 15 bases separating them. The CDR3 covers 16 residues. The DNA for the CDR3 is TGCGCCAGCAGCTTGGTTAGCCCGAGTAAAGCCTACGAGCAGTACTTC. Translation gives CASSLVSPSKAYEQYF.

The chain joins TRBV6-1 to TRBJ1-2, with TRBD1 matching over 9 bases. From germline, CDR1 is MNHNS and CDR2 SASEGT. V trimming: 7 bases; J trimming: 8 bases; junction bases outside the gene matches: 8. The CDR3 covers 13 residues. CDR3 residues: CASNPQGAGGYTF. CDR3 DNA sequence: TGTGCCAGCAACCCACAGGGGGCAGGGGGCTACACCTTC.

This clonotype has only a few counts. This chain connects TRBV20-1 to TRBJ1-1; D is uncertain. The germline V gene has CDR1 DFQATT and CDR2 SNEGSKA (reference sequence). V was trimmed by 2 bases and J by 2 bases, leaving 12 bases between them. The length of the CDR3 is 14 residues. In nucleotides, the CDR3 is TGCAGTGCTAGATCCCCGGCAGTCAACACTGAAGCTTTCTTT. Its translation is CSARSPAVNTEAFF.

This clonotype has only a few counts. Here the CDR3 reads CASSPYSLAGTGANVLTF. The CDR3 nucleotides read TGTGCCAGCAGCCCTTATTCACTAGCGGGTACTGGGGCCAACGTCCTGACTTTC. The chain recombines TRBV3-1 with TRBJ2-6, with TRBD2 identical over 9 bases. The CDR3 contains 18 residues. V lost 4 bases and J lost 2; bases outside the gene matches: 9. Germline V lookup: CDR1 LGHDT, CDR2 YNNKEL (reference sequence).

V gene TRBV27 combines with J gene TRBJ2-5; the match to TRBD2 covers 13 bases. The V gene end was trimmed by 7 bases and the J gene end by 1 base; junction bases not matched to a gene: 3. CDR3 length: 15 amino acids. Germline values: CDR1 MNHEY, CDR2 SMNVEV (reference sequence). The CDR3 coding sequence is TGTGCCAGCATCGGGACTAGCGGGGTCCAAGAGACCCAGTACTTC. This codes for CASIGTSGVQETQYF.

This clonotype was seen at least ten times. As DNA, the CDR3 is TGTGCCATCAGTGATTTCAGGGGCTACACCTTC. Residues: CAISDFRGYTF. V is TRBV10-3 and J is TRBJ1-2; D is unresolved. CDR1 ENHRY and CDR2 SYGVKD come from the germline V gene. The CDR3 covers 11 residues. Trimming took off 3 bases at V and 8 bases at J, with 7 bases between the two ends.

This clonotype was picked up a small number of times. The chain has TRBV24-1 and TRBJ2-3; D is uncertain. Between the trimmed V and J ends, which lost 4 bases and 4 bases, there was a span of 17 bases. Looked up from germline, CDR1 is KGHDR and CDR2 is SFDVKD. This CDR3 contains 16 residues. The CDR3 DNA reads TGTGCCACCAGTGAGGCACTTGGTACTGGAGCAGATACGCAGTATTTT. The encoded protein is CATSEALGTGADTQYF.

This clonotype appeared a few times. The rearrangement joins TRBV15 to TRBJ2-3; D is ambiguous. From germline, CDR1 is LNHNV and CDR2 YYDKDF (reference sequence). Trimming shortened V by 0 bases and J by 1 base, and 5 bases separated the two germline ends. This CDR3 has 14 amino acids. The CDR3 nucleotides are TGTGCCACCAGCAGAGACCCACGCACAGATACGCAGTATTTT. Translating it yields CATSRDPRTDTQYF.